The rows below give T cell receptor beta chains drawn from one sample of a study of shared clonotypes between healthy human individuals. The protocol was immunoSEQ multiplex PCR, while the TCRdb copy is restricted to in-frame clones and leaves out a portion. The sample contains approximately 2.3 million clones, approximately 95% of which appear only once. The sequenced material came from naive CD4+ T cells from PBMCs. These TCRs come from a man between 18 and 29 years old in good health. Some clones in this sample may be carry-over from other donors' samples. The CDR3 runs from the conserved cysteine through the conserved F or W. A D gene is named only where the DNA matches it firmly. Only some rows state a clone size, as once, few, many or a class for expanded clones.

clone_size	d_call	j_call	v_call	cdr3_aa	cdr3_nt
-	-	TRBJ2-5	TRBV18	CASSPRQETQYF	TGTGCCAGCTCACCGCGACAAGAGACCCAGTACTTC
-	-	TRBJ2-7	TRBV19	CASSVVAESYEQYF	TGTGCCAGTAGTGTAGTAGCGGAGAGCTACGAGCAGTACTTC
-	-	TRBJ2-3	TRBV29-1	CSVEGRAIGGTDTQYF	TGCAGCGTTGAAGGGCGAGCAATCGGGGGCACAGATACGCAGTATTTT
-	-	TRBJ2-1	TRBV4-2	CASSLQGGMTDEQFF	TGTGCCAGCAGCCTTCAGGGGGGGATGACGGATGAGCAGTTCTTC
-	-	TRBJ2-6	TRBV7-2	CASSLAQFRSGANVLTF	TGTGCCAGCAGCTTAGCCCAATTTAGGTCTGGGGCCAACGTCCTGACTTTC
-	-	TRBJ2-7	TRBV4-1	CASRPAAGSYEQYF	TGCGCCAGCAGGCCCGCAGCGGGCTCCTACGAGCAGTACTTC
-	TRBD1	TRBJ2-7	TRBV11-1	CASSLGTGVYEQYF	TGTGCCAGCAGCTTGGGGACAGGGGTCTACGAGCAGTACTTC
-	-	TRBJ2-7	TRBV11-2	CASSRSVSGGAEQYF	TGTGCCAGCAGCCGTAGCGTATCCGGGGGCGCCGAGCAGTACTTC
-	TRBD2	TRBJ2-2	TRBV28	CASSLAGVLTGELFF	TGTGCCAGCAGTTTAGCGGGAGTTCTCACCGGGGAGCTGTTTTTT
-	-	TRBJ2-1	TRBV28	CASRRGLYNEQFF	TGTGCCAGTCGGAGGGGACTGTACAATGAGCAGTTCTTC
-	-	TRBJ2-3	TRBV7-2	CASSFSGTLTDTQYF	TGTGCCAGCAGCTTCTCCGGGACCCTCACAGATACGCAGTATTTT
-	-	TRBJ2-7	TRBV10-3	CAISARQAAYEQYF	TGTGCCATCAGTGCGCGCCAGGCTGCCTACGAGCAGTACTTC
-	-	TRBJ2-3	TRBV18	CASSLRADTQYF	TGTGCCAGCTCACTCCGGGCAGATACGCAGTATTTT
once	TRBD1	TRBJ1-4	TRBV9	CASSAAGQGSEKLFF	TGTGCCAGCAGCGCGGCGGGACAGGGTTCAGAAAAACTGTTTTTT
-	-	TRBJ1-2	TRBV15	CATSRDLWGGPGGDGYTF	TGTGCCACCAGCAGAGATCTATGGGGGGGGCCTGGAGGGGATGGCTACACCTTC
-	-	TRBJ1-5	TRBV10-3	CAISESHSGNQPQHF	TGTGCCATCAGTGAGTCGCATTCCGGGAATCAGCCCCAGCATTTT
-	-	TRBJ1-4	TRBV19	CALPSGWTNEKLFF	TGTGCGTTACCTTCAGGGTGGACTAATGAAAAACTGTTTTTT
-	-	TRBJ1-1	TRBV11-3	CASSLGENTEAFF	TGTGCCAGCAGCTTGGGGGAAAACACTGAAGCTTTCTTT
-	TRBD1	TRBJ1-5	TRBV5-1	CASSRTGSNQPQHF	TGCGCCAGCAGCCGGACAGGGTCTAATCAGCCCCAGCATTTT
-	-	TRBJ1-2	TRBV28	CASSSGRGSYGYTF	TGTGCCAGCAGTTCCGGCAGGGGAAGCTATGGCTACACCTTC
-	TRBD2	TRBJ2-7	TRBV19	CASSISAGGLYEQYF	TGTGCCAGTAGTATTTCTGCGGGAGGACTTTACGAGCAGTACTTC
-	-	TRBJ2-3	TRBV28	CASHRDGGTDTQYF	TGTGCCAGCCACCGGGACGGGGGCACAGATACGCAGTATTTT
-	-	TRBJ2-1	TRBV7-9	CASSLLRENEQFF	TGTGCCAGCAGCTTATTGAGGGAGAATGAGCAGTTCTTC
once	TRBD2	TRBJ2-1	TRBV10-3	CAIRRLAGETNEQFF	TGTGCCATCAGGAGACTAGCGGGAGAGACCAATGAGCAGTTCTTC
-	-	TRBJ2-2	TRBV9	CASSVVVPGELFF	TGTGCCAGCAGCGTAGTCGTGCCCGGGGAGCTGTTTTTT
-	-	TRBJ2-5	TRBV2	CASRQDSFQETQYF	TGTGCCAGCAGGCAGGACAGCTTCCAAGAGACCCAGTACTTC
few	TRBD1	TRBJ1-5	TRBV4-2	CASSPRQGDQPQHF	TGTGCCAGCAGCCCCCGACAGGGTGATCAGCCCCAGCATTTT
-	TRBD1	TRBJ1-6	TRBV28	CASSRDRGYSPLHF	TGTGCCAGCAGCCGGGACAGGGGGTATTCACCCCTCCACTTT
-	-	TRBJ1-2	TRBV28	CASSTGGDYGYTF	TGTGCCAGCAGTACGGGGGGAGACTATGGCTACACCTTC
-	-	TRBJ1-2	TRBV11-2	CASSRGGGNIPPGYTF	TGTGCCAGCAGCCGGGGTGGGGGGAACATCCCTCCTGGCTACACCTTC
-	-	TRBJ2-3	TRBV30	CAWTFGVRADTQYF	TGTGCCTGGACTTTCGGGGTTAGGGCAGATACGCAGTATTTT